The T cell receptor beta chain under discussion was sequenced for a study of shared clonotypes between healthy human individuals. Selected positively for CCR7 and CD45RO-negative, naive CD8 cells excluded terminally differentiated effector memory CD45RA+ cells. The table came from immunoSEQ multiplex PCR; TCRdb's copy has only in-frame clones and leaves some out. The table shows about 2.1 million clones, with about 93% occurring only once. This CDR3 is built from 14 residues. Germline V gene sequence: CDR1 SGHDT, CDR2 YYEEEE. V lost 6 bases and J 11 bases, leaving 23 bases between the germline ends. The material sequenced was naive CD8+ T cells from PBMCs. The receptor was derived from a man in his late teens or twenties in good health. Some clones in this sample may be carry-over from other donors' samples. The rearrangement links TRBV5-6 to TRBJ1-2, with a possible D match to TRBD1 (5 bases). CDR3 sequence reads: CASTLKLGRRQYTF. The CDR3 DNA is TGTGCCAGCACCCTAAAACTAGGACGGAGACAGTACACCTTC. The variable domain in full, with the rest retrieved from reference TRBV5-6 and TRBJ1-2, is DAGVTQSPTHLIKTRGQQVTLRCSPKSGHDTVSWYQQALGQGPQFIFQYYEEEERQRGNFPDRFSGHQFPNYSSELNVNALLLGDSALYLCASTLKLGRRQYTFGSGTRLTVV.